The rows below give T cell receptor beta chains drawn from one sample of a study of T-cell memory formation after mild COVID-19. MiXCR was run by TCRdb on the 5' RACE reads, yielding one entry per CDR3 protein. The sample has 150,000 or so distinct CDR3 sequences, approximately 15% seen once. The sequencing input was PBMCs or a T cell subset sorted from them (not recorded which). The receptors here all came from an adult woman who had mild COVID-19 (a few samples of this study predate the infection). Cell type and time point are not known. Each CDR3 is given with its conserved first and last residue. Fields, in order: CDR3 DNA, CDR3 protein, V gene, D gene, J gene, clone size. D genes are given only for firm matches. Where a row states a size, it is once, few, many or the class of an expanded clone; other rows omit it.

CDR3 DNA: TGTGCCTGCTCCCTTACCGGGCGTTTAGGATCTGGCTACACCTTC; CDR3 protein: CACSLTGRLGSGYTF; V gene: TRBV30; D gene: -; J gene: TRBJ1-2; clone size: -
CDR3 DNA: TGTGCCACCAGCAGGGACCGTGCTATCTCCTACGAGCAGTACTTC; CDR3 protein: CATSRDRAISYEQYF; V gene: TRBV15; D gene: -; J gene: TRBJ2-7; clone size: -
CDR3 DNA: TGTGCCACCAGCAGAGAAATAGCGGGAGCTAACTACGAGCAGTACTTC; CDR3 protein: CATSREIAGANYEQYF; V gene: TRBV15; D gene: TRBD2; J gene: TRBJ2-7; clone size: once
CDR3 DNA: TGTGCCAGCACCCCTTGGACCGGAGGAATCTACGAGCAGTACTTC; CDR3 protein: CASTPWTGGIYEQYF; V gene: TRBV11-2; D gene: -; J gene: TRBJ2-7; clone size: once
CDR3 DNA: TGTGCCAGCTCACCACCTATTAGTGACCATGAGCAGTTCTTC; CDR3 protein: CASSPPISDHEQFF; V gene: TRBV18; D gene: -; J gene: TRBJ2-1; clone size: few
CDR3 DNA: TGTGCCAGCAGCTTAGAGGGACTCGGCGAGCAGTACTTC; CDR3 protein: CASSLEGLGEQYF; V gene: TRBV11-3; D gene: -; J gene: TRBJ2-7; clone size: few
CDR3 DNA: TGTGCCAGCAGTGAAGCGTGGACATCACAAGAGACCCAGTACTTC; CDR3 protein: CASSEAWTSQETQYF; V gene: TRBV2; D gene: -; J gene: TRBJ2-5; clone size: few
CDR3 DNA: TGTGCCACCAGTGAGTCCGGGACAGGACACGAGCAGTACTTC; CDR3 protein: CATSESGTGHEQYF; V gene: TRBV24-1; D gene: TRBD1; J gene: TRBJ2-7; clone size: -
CDR3 DNA: TGCGCCAGCAGCTTGGCTTCAGGAGCCACTCTGAACACTGAAGCTTTCTTT; CDR3 protein: CASSLASGATLNTEAFF; V gene: TRBV5-1; D gene: -; J gene: TRBJ1-1; clone size: few
CDR3 DNA: TGTGCCAGCAGCACCGGGGATGGCAATGAGCAGTTCTTC; CDR3 protein: CASSTGDGNEQFF; V gene: TRBV7-3; D gene: -; J gene: TRBJ2-1; clone size: -
CDR3 DNA: TGCAGTGCTTCCAGGGATATGAACACTGAAGCTTTCTTT; CDR3 protein: CSASRDMNTEAFF; V gene: TRBV20-1; D gene: -; J gene: TRBJ1-1; clone size: few
CDR3 DNA: TGTGCCACCAGGGCTGGGGGCACAGATACGCAGTATTTT; CDR3 protein: CATRAGGTDTQYF; V gene: TRBV24-1; D gene: -; J gene: TRBJ2-3; clone size: few
CDR3 DNA: TGTGCCAGCAGTCCACGGTGGGCCACTGAAGCTTTCTTT; CDR3 protein: CASSPRWATEAFF; V gene: TRBV12-3/TRBV12-4; D gene: -; J gene: TRBJ1-1; clone size: few
CDR3 DNA: TGCGCCAGCAGCGCCCTCCGGACAGGGGCACCTAATGAGCAGTTCTTC; CDR3 protein: CASSALRTGAPNEQFF; V gene: TRBV5-1; D gene: TRBD1; J gene: TRBJ2-1; clone size: -
CDR3 DNA: TGTGCCAGCAGTCTAACTAGCGGGAGGTTGTTCTTC; CDR3 protein: CASSLTSGRLFF; V gene: TRBV6-1; D gene: TRBD2; J gene: TRBJ2-1; clone size: -
CDR3 DNA: TGTGCCAGCAGTGAAGGGTCTAGCGGGGGGGGAGAGACCCAGTACTTC; CDR3 protein: CASSEGSSGGGETQYF; V gene: TRBV2; D gene: TRBD2; J gene: TRBJ2-5; clone size: few
CDR3 DNA: TGTGCCAGCAGCTTAAGCAGGGACTATGGCTACACCTTC; CDR3 protein: CASSLSRDYGYTF; V gene: TRBV7-9; D gene: -; J gene: TRBJ1-2; clone size: -
CDR3 DNA: TGTGCCAGCAGCTTAGGGCTTAATCAGCCCCAGCATTTT; CDR3 protein: CASSLGLNQPQHF; V gene: TRBV7-9; D gene: -; J gene: TRBJ1-5; clone size: -
CDR3 DNA: TGTGCCAGCACCGTCACTCCCGGGTTTTACACTGAAGCTTTCTTT; CDR3 protein: CASTVTPGFYTEAFF; V gene: TRBV12-3/TRBV12-4; D gene: -; J gene: TRBJ1-1; clone size: many
CDR3 DNA: TGTGCCAGCAGCAAGGGTGAGCAGTTCTTC; CDR3 protein: CASSKGEQFF; V gene: TRBV21-1; D gene: -; J gene: TRBJ2-1; clone size: once
CDR3 DNA: TGTGCCAGCAGCTGGACTAGCGGGCGGAGCTCCTACAATGAGCAGTTCTTC; CDR3 protein: CASSWTSGRSSYNEQFF; V gene: TRBV11-2; D gene: TRBD2; J gene: TRBJ2-1; clone size: few
CDR3 DNA: TGTGCCAGCAGCCAAGCACCAGGTACTGAGCAGTTCTTC; CDR3 protein: CASSQAPGTEQFF; V gene: TRBV14; D gene: -; J gene: TRBJ2-1; clone size: few
CDR3 DNA: TGCGCCAGCAGGGACCAATGGGGGGGGCCGAGTTCGAATACGCAGTATTTT; CDR3 protein: CASRDQWGGPSSNTQYF; V gene: TRBV5-1; D gene: -; J gene: TRBJ2-3; clone size: many
CDR3 DNA: TGTGCCACCAGTGACAATAGGGGCCCGGGGGAGCTGTTTTTT; CDR3 protein: CATSDNRGPGELFF; V gene: TRBV24-1; D gene: -; J gene: TRBJ2-2; clone size: -